The next 2 T cell receptor beta chains were all read from a single sample in a study of regulatory T cells in long-lasting Graves disease (dated by TCRdb to the early 2020s). The method was multiplex PCR. The instrument given in TCRdb is Illumina HiSeq 4000. To build TCR beta libraries, CDR3 regions were amplified by Arm-PCR using iRepertoire HTBI primers. In TCRdb, the public reads were trimmed at Q25 with fastp and aligned with MiXCR, with productive beta chains retained. Rows matching on CDR3 protein sequence are summarized as one entry with the most common DNA and genes. The sample has roughly 250,000 distinct CDR3 sequences on record, approximately 18% of them singletons. Jointly, the top ten make up 11% to 15% of the sample. Interpreted using the paper, the time point label stands for: newly diagnosed GD, antithyroid drugs for less than 3 months. For both TCR sequencing and RNA sequencing, RNA was extracted from PBMCs in TRIzol.

These data also featured in a second study, about T cells in Graves' hyperthyroidism and ophthalmopathy.

Material: peripheral blood mononuclear cells (PBMCs), obtained at new diagnosis, from a patient treated with antithyroid drugs. These receptors were collected from a woman aged 25 to 39 with Graves disease. Donor details come from another sample of the same person, matched by shared clones.

This clonotype showed up just a few times. Only one base separates this from a far larger clonotype, so it likely reflects a read error. The J gene is TRBJ2-7, the V gene TRBV5-1; unclear D gene. This CDR3 spans 15 amino acids. Trimming cost V 6 bases and J 7 bases, with 23 bases left between them. Germline V lookup: CDR1 SGHRS, CDR2 YFSETQ. CDR3 sequence (DNA): TGCGCCAGCAACCAGGCCGACGCTTCCTACAATGAGCAGTACTTC. This sequence encodes CASNQADASYNEQYF.

The rearrangement uses TRBV28 and TRBJ1-2, with D perhaps matching TRBD1 (6 bases). Trimming took off 7 bases at V and 11 bases at J, with 17 bases between the two ends. This CDR3 region has 12 residues. Looked up from germline, CDR1 is MDHEN and CDR2 is SYDVKM. The CDR3 protein is CASTSRDTFYTF. CDR3 nucleotides: TGTGCCAGCACCTCCCGGGACACCTTTTACACCTTC.